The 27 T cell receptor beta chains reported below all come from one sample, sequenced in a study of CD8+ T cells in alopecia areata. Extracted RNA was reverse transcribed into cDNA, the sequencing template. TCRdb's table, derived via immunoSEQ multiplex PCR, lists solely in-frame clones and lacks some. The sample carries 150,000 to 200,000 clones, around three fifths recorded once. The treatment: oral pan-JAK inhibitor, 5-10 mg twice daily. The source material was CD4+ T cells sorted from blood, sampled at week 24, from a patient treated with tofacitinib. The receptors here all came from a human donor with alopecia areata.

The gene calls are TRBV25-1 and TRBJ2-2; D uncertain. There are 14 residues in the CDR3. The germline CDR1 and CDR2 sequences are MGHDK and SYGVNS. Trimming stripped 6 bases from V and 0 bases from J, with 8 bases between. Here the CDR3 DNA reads TGTGCCAGCAGCCCGACTGCGAACACCGGGGAGCTGTTTTTT. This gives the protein CASSPTANTGELFF.

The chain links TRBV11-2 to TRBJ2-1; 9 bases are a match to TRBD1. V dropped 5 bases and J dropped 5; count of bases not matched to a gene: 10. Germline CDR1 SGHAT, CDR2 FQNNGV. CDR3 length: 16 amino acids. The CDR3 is CASSPGGTGPHNEQFF. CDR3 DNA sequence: TGTGCCAGCAGCCCAGGGGGGACAGGGCCCCACAATGAGCAGTTCTTC.

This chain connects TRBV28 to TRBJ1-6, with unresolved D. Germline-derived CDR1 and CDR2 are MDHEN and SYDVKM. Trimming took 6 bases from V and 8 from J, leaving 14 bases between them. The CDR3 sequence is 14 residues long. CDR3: CASSPGSADSPLHF. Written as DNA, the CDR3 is TGTGCCAGCAGCCCGGGGAGCGCGGATTCACCCCTCCACTTT.

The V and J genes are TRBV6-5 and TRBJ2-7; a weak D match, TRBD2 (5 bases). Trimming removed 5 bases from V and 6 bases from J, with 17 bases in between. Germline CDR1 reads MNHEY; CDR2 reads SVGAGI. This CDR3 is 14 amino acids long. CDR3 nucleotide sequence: TGTGCCAGCAGTCAATACACCATCGAGGGCGAGCAGTACTTC. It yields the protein CASSQYTIEGEQYF.

CDR3 in amino acids: CASSPRAGSTGELFF. In DNA, the CDR3 is TGCGCCAGCAGCCCCAGGGCCGGGTCCACCGGGGAGCTGTTTTTT. The chain has TRBV4-1 and TRBJ2-2; the D gene is possibly TRBD1 (5 bases). Germline CDR1 and CDR2: MGHRA and YSYEKL. This CDR3 spans 15 amino acids. Trimming stripped 4 bases from V and 4 bases from J, with 13 bases between.

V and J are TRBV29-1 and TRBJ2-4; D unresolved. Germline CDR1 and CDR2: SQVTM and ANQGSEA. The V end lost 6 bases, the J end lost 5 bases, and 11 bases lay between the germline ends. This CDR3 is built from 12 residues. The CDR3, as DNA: TGCAGCGTGTCTTCGCCGGAAAACATTCAGTACTTC. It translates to CSVSSPENIQYF.

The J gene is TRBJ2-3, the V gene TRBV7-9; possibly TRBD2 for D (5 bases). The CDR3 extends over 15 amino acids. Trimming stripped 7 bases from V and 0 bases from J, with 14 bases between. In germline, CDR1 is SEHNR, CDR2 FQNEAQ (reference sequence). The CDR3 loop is CASTPSPGSTDTQYF. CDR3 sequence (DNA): TGTGCCAGCACCCCAAGCCCGGGGAGCACAGATACGCAGTATTTT. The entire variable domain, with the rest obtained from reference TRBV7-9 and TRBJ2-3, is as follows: DTGVSQNPRHKITKRGQNVTFRCDPISEHNRLYWYRQTLGQGPEFLTYFQNEAQLEKSRLLSDRFSAERPKGSFSTLEIQRTEQGDSAMYLCASTPSPGSTDTQYFGPGTRLTVL.

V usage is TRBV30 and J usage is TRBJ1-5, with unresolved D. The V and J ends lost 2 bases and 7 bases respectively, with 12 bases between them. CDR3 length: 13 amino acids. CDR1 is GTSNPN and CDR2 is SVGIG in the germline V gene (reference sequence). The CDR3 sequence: CAWSLRSGQPQHF. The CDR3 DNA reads TGTGCCTGGAGTCTTAGGTCCGGCCAGCCCCAGCATTTT. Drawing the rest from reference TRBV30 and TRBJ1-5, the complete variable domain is SQTIHQWPATLVQPVGSPLSLECTVEGTSNPNLYWYRQAAGRGLQLLFYSVGIGQISSEVPQNLSASRPQDRQFILSSKKLLLSDSGFYLCAWSLRSGQPQHFGDGTRLSIL.

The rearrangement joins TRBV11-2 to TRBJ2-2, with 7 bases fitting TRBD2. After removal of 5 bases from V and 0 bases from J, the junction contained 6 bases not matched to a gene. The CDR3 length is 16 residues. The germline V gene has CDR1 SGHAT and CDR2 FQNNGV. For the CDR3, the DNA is TGTGCCAGCAGCGACCTGGGGGGGACGAACACCGGGGAGCTGTTTTTT. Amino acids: CASSDLGGTNTGELFF. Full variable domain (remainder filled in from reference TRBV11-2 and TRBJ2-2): EAGVAQSPRYKIIEKRQSVAFWCNPISGHATLYWYQQILGQGPKLLIQFQNNGVVDDSQLPKDRFSAERLKGVDSTLKIQPAKLEDSAVYLCASSDLGGTNTGELFFGEGSRLTVL.

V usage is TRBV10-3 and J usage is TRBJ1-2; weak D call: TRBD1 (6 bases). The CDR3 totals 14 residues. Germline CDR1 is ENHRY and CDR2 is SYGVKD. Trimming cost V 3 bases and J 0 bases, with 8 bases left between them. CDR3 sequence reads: CAISDGQTNYGYTF. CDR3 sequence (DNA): TGTGCCATCAGTGACGGACAGACTAACTATGGCTACACCTTC.

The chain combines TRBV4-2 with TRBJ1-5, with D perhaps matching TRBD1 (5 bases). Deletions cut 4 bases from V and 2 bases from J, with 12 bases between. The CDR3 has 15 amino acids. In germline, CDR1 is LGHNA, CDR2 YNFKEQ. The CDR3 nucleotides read TGTGCCAGCAGCCGGGACCTTCTGGGCAATCAGCCCCAGCATTTT. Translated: CASSRDLLGNQPQHF.

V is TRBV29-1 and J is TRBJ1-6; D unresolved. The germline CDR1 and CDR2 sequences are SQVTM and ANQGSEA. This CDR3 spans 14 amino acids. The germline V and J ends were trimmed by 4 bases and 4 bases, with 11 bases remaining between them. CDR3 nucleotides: TGCAGCGTTGGTGGGGATGATTATAATTCACCCCTCCACTTT. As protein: CSVGGDDYNSPLHF.

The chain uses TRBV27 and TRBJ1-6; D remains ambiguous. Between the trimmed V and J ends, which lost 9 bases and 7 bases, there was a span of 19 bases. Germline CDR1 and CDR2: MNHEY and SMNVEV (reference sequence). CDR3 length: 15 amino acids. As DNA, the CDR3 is TGTGCCAGTCCTGCCCGGGCCTACGGGAATTCACCCCTCCACTTT. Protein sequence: CASPARAYGNSPLHF.

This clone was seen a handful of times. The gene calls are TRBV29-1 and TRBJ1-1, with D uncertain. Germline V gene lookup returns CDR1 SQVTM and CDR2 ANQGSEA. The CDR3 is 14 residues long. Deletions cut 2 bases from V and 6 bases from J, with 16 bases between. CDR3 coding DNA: TGCAGCGTTGAAAAAGTGGAAGCGGGGTCTGAAGCTTTCTTT. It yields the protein CSVEKVEAGSEAFF.

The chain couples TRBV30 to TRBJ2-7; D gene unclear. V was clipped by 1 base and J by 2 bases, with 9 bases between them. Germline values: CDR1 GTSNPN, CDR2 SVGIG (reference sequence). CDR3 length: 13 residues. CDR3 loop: CAWSDSFPYEQYF. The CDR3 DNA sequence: TGTGCCTGGAGTGACAGTTTCCCCTACGAGCAGTACTTC.

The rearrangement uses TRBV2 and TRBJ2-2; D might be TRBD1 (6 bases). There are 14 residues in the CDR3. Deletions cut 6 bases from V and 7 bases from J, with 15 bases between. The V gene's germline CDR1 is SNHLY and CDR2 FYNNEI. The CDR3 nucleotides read TGTGCCAGCAGCGAACAGGGATTGGACGGGGAGCTGTTTTTT. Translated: CASSEQGLDGELFF.

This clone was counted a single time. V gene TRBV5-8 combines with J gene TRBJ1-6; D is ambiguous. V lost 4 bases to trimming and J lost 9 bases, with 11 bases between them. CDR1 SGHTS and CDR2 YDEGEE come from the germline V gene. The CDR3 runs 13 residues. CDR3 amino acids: CASSRIRGSPLHF. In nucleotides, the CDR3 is TGTGCCAGCAGCCGTATCCGGGGTTCACCCCTCCACTTT.

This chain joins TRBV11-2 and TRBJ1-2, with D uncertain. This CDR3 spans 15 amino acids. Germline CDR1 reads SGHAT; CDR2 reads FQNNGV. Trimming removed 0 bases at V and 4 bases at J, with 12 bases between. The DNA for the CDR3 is TGTGCCAGCAGCTTAGACCTACCGACGAGCTATGGCTACACCTTC. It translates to CASSLDLPTSYGYTF.

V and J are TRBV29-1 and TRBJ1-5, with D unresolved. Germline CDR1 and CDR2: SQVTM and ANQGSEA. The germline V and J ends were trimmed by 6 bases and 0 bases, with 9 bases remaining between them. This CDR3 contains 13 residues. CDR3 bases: TGCAGCGTAGCGACACGTAGCAATCAGCCCCAGCATTTT. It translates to CSVATRSNQPQHF.

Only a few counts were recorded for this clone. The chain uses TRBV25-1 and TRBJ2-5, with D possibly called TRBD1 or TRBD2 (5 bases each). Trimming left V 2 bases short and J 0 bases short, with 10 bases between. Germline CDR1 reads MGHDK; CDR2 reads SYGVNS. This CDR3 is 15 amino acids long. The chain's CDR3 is CASSEGGWYQETQYF. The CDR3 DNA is TGTGCCAGCAGTGAAGGGGGTTGGTACCAAGAGACCCAGTACTTC.

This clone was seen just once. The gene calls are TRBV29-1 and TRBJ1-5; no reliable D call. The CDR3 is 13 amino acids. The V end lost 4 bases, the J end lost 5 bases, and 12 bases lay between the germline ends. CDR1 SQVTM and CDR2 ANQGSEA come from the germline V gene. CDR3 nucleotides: TGCAGCGTTGCCGACGAGGGTCATCAGCCCCAGCATTTT. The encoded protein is CSVADEGHQPQHF.

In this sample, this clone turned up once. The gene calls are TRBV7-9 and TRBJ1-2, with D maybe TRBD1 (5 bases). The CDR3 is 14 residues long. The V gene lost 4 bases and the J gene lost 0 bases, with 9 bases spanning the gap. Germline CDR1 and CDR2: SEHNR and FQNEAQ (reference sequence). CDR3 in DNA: TGTGCCAGCAGCTGGGACCTAGCTAACTATGGCTACACCTTC. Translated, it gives CASSWDLANYGYTF.

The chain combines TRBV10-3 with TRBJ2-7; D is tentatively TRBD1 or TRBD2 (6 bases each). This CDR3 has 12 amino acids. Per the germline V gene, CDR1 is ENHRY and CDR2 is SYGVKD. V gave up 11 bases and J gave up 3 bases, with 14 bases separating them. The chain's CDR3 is CAVQGTDYEQYF. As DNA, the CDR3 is TGTGCCGTGCAGGGGACTGACTACGAGCAGTACTTC.

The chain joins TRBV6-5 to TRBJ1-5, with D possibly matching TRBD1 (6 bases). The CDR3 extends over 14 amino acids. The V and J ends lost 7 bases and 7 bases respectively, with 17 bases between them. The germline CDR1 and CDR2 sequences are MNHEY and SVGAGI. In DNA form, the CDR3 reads TGTGCCAGCACCCCATCGGGGGGGGGCCAGCCCCAGCATTTT. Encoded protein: CASTPSGGGQPQHF.

CDR3 region: CATSRERRSQGAGQPQHF. The DNA for the CDR3 is TGTGCCACCAGCAGAGAACGTAGGAGCCAGGGGGCTGGACAGCCCCAGCATTTT. The V and J genes are TRBV15 and TRBJ1-5; 8 bases line up with TRBD1. The CDR3 covers 18 residues. Germline lookup yields CDR1 LNHNV and CDR2 YYDKDF (reference sequence). V was clipped by 0 bases and J by 7 bases; unmatched bases: 14. The full variable domain, rest sourced from reference TRBV15 and TRBJ1-5, is DAMVIQNPRYQVTQFGKPVTLSCSQTLNHNVMYWYQQKSSQAPKLLFHYYDKDFNNEADTPDNFQSRRPNTSFCFLDIRSPGLGDTAMYLCATSRERRSQGAGQPQHFGDGTRLSIL.

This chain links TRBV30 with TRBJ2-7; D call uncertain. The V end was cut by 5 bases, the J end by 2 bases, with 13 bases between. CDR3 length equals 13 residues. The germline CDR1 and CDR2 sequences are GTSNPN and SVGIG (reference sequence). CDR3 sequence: CAWVGRNTYEQYF. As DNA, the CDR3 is TGTGCCTGGGTTGGCAGAAACACCTACGAGCAGTACTTC.

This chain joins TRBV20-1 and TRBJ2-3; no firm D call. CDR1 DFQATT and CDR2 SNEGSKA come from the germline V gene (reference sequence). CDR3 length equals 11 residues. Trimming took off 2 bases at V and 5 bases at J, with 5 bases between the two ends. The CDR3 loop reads CSARTGDTQYF. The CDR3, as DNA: TGCAGTGCTAGAACGGGAGATACGCAGTATTTT.